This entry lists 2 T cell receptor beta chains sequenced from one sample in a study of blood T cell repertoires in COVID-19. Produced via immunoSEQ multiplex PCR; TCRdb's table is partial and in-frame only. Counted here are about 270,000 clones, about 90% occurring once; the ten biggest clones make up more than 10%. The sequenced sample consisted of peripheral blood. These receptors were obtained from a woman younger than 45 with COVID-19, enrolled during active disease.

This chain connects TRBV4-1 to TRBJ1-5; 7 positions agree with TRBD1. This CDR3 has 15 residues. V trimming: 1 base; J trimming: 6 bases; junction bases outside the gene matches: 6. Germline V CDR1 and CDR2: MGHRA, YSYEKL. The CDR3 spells CASSQGRDSAQPQHF. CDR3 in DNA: TGCGCCAGCAGCCAAGGTAGGGACAGTGCTCAGCCCCAGCATTTT.

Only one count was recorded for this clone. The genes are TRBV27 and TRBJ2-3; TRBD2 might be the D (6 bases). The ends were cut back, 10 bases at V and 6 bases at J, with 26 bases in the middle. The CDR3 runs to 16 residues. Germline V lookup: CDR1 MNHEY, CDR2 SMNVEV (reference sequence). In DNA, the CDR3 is TGTGCCATCCGACCCTCTAGCCCTGGGGCGGGGGATACGCAGTATTTT. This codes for CAIRPSSPGAGDTQYF.